This entry lists 27 T cell receptor beta chains sequenced from one sample in a study of cytomegalovirus exposure and HLA in healthy donors (TCRdb year 2017). The library relied on the immunoSEQ multiplex PCR assay. For the multiplex PCR, a mixture combining 60 forward primers for TCR Vbeta segments and 13 reverse primers for TCR Jbeta segments was used. This is the immuneACCESS table as TCRdb keeps it, with only in-frame sequences that have V and J called. A part of the clones is gone; compared with another copy, unresolved V genes explain less than half, and the rest is unexplained. In all, the sample holds 100,000 to 150,000 clones, and around 8.5% of those were seen once. Together, the top ten hold under 5.5% of the sample. Sequencing was performed on PBMCs. These receptors all come from a man aged 40-49 years in good health and CMV-seronegative.

This clone came up a few times. The rearrangement links TRBV5-1 to TRBJ1-5; no clear D gene. This CDR3 comprises 14 residues. The germline V gene has CDR1 SGHRS and CDR2 YFSETQ. V was pared by 0 bases and J by 2 bases, with 6 bases between. The DNA of the CDR3 is TGCGCCAGCAGCTTGGGGAGTGGCAATCAGCCCCAGCATTTT. This translates into CASSLGSGNQPQHF.

This clone was seen more than once but under ten times. The chain recombines TRBV11-1 with TRBJ2-3; TRBD2 matches 8 bases. CDR1 is SGHAT, CDR2 FQDESV, per germline (reference sequence). V lost 5 bases to trimming and J lost 2 bases; unmatched junction nucleotides: 12. This CDR3 contains 17 residues. Here the CDR3 reads CASSPGRAGGATDTQYF. The CDR3 DNA sequence: TGTGCCAGCAGCCCAGGGAGGGCGGGGGGCGCCACAGATACGCAGTATTTT.

This clone appeared a few times. The chain combines TRBV28 with TRBJ2-3; 9 nucleotides align to TRBD2. V shed 0 bases, J shed 1 base, and the junction held 2 bases outside the gene matches. Germline lookup yields CDR1 MDHEN and CDR2 SYDVKM. The CDR3 sequence is 16 residues long. Written as DNA, the CDR3 is TGTGCCAGCAGTTTATGGCGGGGGGGGCGCACAGATACGCAGTATTTT. Translation: CASSLWRGGRTDTQYF.

The V gene is TRBV19, the J gene TRBJ2-3; D gene unclear. Between the trimmed V and J ends, which lost 5 bases and 9 bases, there was a span of 6 bases. Germline-derived CDR1 and CDR2 are LNHDA and SQIVND (reference sequence). CDR3 size: 10 residues. This CDR3 reads CASSSGTQYF. CDR3 bases: TGTGCCAGTAGTTCCGGGACGCAGTATTTT.

For the CDR3, the DNA is TGTGCCAGCTCCCTAGAGCAGGGGATGAATCAGCCCCAGCATTTT. Protein product: CASSLEQGMNQPQHF. The gene calls are TRBV18 and TRBJ1-5; possibly TRBD1 for D (6 bases). Looked up from germline, CDR1 is KGHSH and CDR2 is LQKENI. The ends were cut back, 6 bases at V and 4 bases at J, with 16 bases in the middle. CDR3 size: 15 residues.

The rearrangement joins TRBV25-1 to TRBJ2-7; D ambiguous. The CDR3 spans 12 residues. Germline CDR1 is MGHDK and CDR2 is SYGVNS. V was cut by 3 bases and J by 8 bases, with 11 bases left in between. In DNA form, the CDR3 reads TGTGCCAGCAGTGACTACGCTTTTAAGCAGTACTTC. Its protein is CASSDYAFKQYF.

This clone was counted only a few times. The CDR3 DNA sequence: TGTGCCATCAGGGCCGGCGGGGCCTACAATGAGCAGTTCTTC. Protein: CAIRAGGAYNEQFF. The chain links TRBV10-3 to TRBJ2-1; D is possibly TRBD2 (6 bases). Trimming pared 6 bases from V and 2 bases from J, leaving 11 bases between. The germline V gene has CDR1 ENHRY and CDR2 SYGVKD. This CDR3 contains 14 residues.

This clone was observed a handful of times. The chain links TRBV23-1 to TRBJ1-1, with 8 bases matching TRBD1. TRBV23-1 is noted as an ORF with a role that remains uncertain. The CDR3 runs to 15 residues. Trimming took 2 bases from V and 8 from J; bases not matched to a gene: 10. The CDR3 spells CASSQIPCWDREAFF. The CDR3 nucleotides are TGCGCCAGCAGTCAAATCCCATGCTGGGACAGGGAAGCTTTCTTT.

On this clone: Because it lacks the conserved phenylalanine or tryptophan at the end, this CDR3 is likely a read error. This chain joins TRBV6-5 and TRBJ1-4; TRBD1 matches 10 bases. Germline-derived CDR1 and CDR2 are MNHEY and SVGAGI. The CDR3 has 14 amino acids. Trimming took 4 bases from V and 7 from J; bases not matched to a gene: 3. The chain's CDR3 is CASSFGDRGEKLFV. The CDR3 DNA reads TGTGCCAGCAGTTTCGGGGACAGGGGTGAAAAACTGTTTGTT.

This clone was recorded a few times. The chain uses TRBV29-1 and TRBJ2-7; 10 bases agree with TRBD1. This CDR3 has 14 amino acids. The V and J ends lost 4 bases and 3 bases, in that order; junction bases with no gene match: 6. The germline V gene encodes CDR1 SQVTM and CDR2 ANQGSEA. DNA of the CDR3: TGCAGCGTTGGAAGGGACAGGGGTATCTACGAGCAGTACTTC. Amino acids: CSVGRDRGIYEQYF.

This clone was seen a handful of times. CDR3 protein: CASSEYLSKGSGAEQFF. Here the CDR3 DNA reads TGTGCCAGCAGTGAATATCTATCCAAGGGTAGCGGGGCCGAGCAGTTCTTC. The chain carries TRBV25-1 and TRBJ2-1; TRBD2 matches at 8 bases. The CDR3 has 17 amino acids. From germline, CDR1 is MGHDK and CDR2 SYGVNS. V lost 0 bases to trimming and J lost 10 bases; unmatched junction nucleotides: 14.

This clone was seen a few times. This chain connects TRBV29-1 to TRBJ2-7; 9 positions agree with TRBD1. Germline loops: CDR1 SQVTM, CDR2 ANQGSEA. The CDR3 runs 13 residues. V trimming: 3 bases; J trimming: 5 bases; junction bases outside the gene matches: 5. For the CDR3, the DNA is TGCAGCGTTGATGACAGGGGGTACCACGAGCAGTACTTC. Its translation: CSVDDRGYHEQYF.

The chain uses TRBV9 and TRBJ2-3, with 10 bases matching TRBD2. Trimming removed 3 bases from V and 2 bases from J; junction bases left unmatched: 3. CDR3 size: 15 residues. CDR1 and CDR2 (germline): SGDLS, YYNGEE. Here the CDR3 reads CASSGSGGSTDTQYF. CDR3 nucleotide sequence: TGTGCCAGCAGCGGTAGCGGGGGGTCCACAGATACGCAGTATTTT.

This clone occurred a few times. This sequence joins TRBV2 and TRBJ1-2; a possible D gene is TRBD1 (5 bases). CDR1 is SNHLY and CDR2 is FYNNEI in the germline V gene. The CDR3 sequence is 13 residues long. Between the trimmed V and J ends, which lost 6 bases and 2 bases, there was a span of 10 bases. CDR3 residues: CASRGVANYGYTF. As DNA, the CDR3 is TGTGCCAGCAGAGGGGTGGCGAACTATGGCTACACCTTC.

The V and J genes are TRBV5-1 and TRBJ1-6; no clear D. V lost 5 bases, J lost 4 bases, and 7 bases lay in between. CDR1 is SGHRS and CDR2 is YFSETQ in the germline V gene. CDR3 length equals 13 residues. This chain's CDR3 is CASRARYNSPLHF. For the CDR3, the DNA is TGCGCCAGCAGGGCACGATATAATTCACCCCTCCACTTT.

This clone was seen more than once but under ten times. J is TRBJ1-3 and V is TRBV2; 7 bases are a match to TRBD1. Germline V gene sequence: CDR1 SNHLY, CDR2 FYNNEI. The CDR3 length is 14 residues. The V and J ends lost 4 bases and 4 bases, in that order; junction bases with no gene match: 4. This CDR3 reads CASSGQGSGNTIYF. CDR3 nucleotide sequence: TGTGCCAGCAGTGGACAGGGTTCCGGAAACACCATATATTTT.

CDR3 DNA sequence: TGTGCCAGCAGCATTGTAGCGGGAAAAAACATTCAGTACTTC. Translated, it gives CASSIVAGKNIQYF. The chain employs TRBV11-2 and TRBJ2-4; the match to TRBD2 covers 8 bases. The CDR3 runs 14 residues. Germline values: CDR1 SGHAT, CDR2 FQNNGV. V gave up 5 bases and J gave up 4 bases; unmatched junction bases: 4.

This clone was observed a few times. V gene TRBV5-1 combines with J gene TRBJ2-7; the match to TRBD2 covers 8 bases. The CDR3 length is 16 residues. V was pared by 4 bases and J by 4 bases, with 13 bases of the junction left unmatched. Germline-derived CDR1 and CDR2 are SGHRS and YFSETQ. Here the CDR3 DNA reads TGCGCCAGCAGCCCCCCCACTAGCGGTGTCTTTTACGAGCAGTACTTC. Translation: CASSPPTSGVFYEQYF. Full variable domain (remainder filled in from reference TRBV5-1 and TRBJ2-7): KAGVTQTPRYLIKTRGQQVTLSCSPISGHRSVSWYQQTPGQGLQFLFEYFSETQRNKGNFPGRFSGRQFSNSRSEMNVSTLELGDSALYLCASSPPTSGVFYEQYFGPGTRLTVT.

The chain links TRBV29-1 to TRBJ2-2; 14 nucleotides match TRBD2. With V trimmed by 7 bases and J by 1 base, 2 bases remained unmatched. CDR3 size: 15 residues. Germline CDR1 reads SQVTM; CDR2 reads ANQGSEA. CDR3 loop: CSAGLAGGNTGELFF. The CDR3 bases are TGCAGCGCCGGACTAGCGGGGGGGAACACCGGGGAGCTGTTTTTT.

The V and J genes are TRBV19 and TRBJ2-7; a possible D gene is TRBD2 (7 bases). Trimming removed 5 bases from V and 0 bases from J, with 11 bases in between. CDR1 LNHDA and CDR2 SQIVND come from the germline V gene (reference sequence). CDR3 length: 14 amino acids. The CDR3, as DNA: TGTGCCAGTAGTCTCCGGGGGGCCTCCTACGAGCAGTACTTC. This codes for CASSLRGASYEQYF. The complete variable domain, with remaining parts taken from reference TRBV19 and TRBJ2-7, reads DGGITQSPKYLFRKEGQNVTLSCEQNLNHDAMYWYRQDPGQGLRLIYYSQIVNDFQKGDIAEGYSVSREKKESFPLTVTSAQKNPTAFYLCASSLRGASYEQYFGPGTRLTVT.

This chain links TRBV27 with TRBJ2-7; 8 bases agree with TRBD1. Germline V gene data show CDR1 as MNHEY and CDR2 as SMNVEV (reference sequence). V was pared by 5 bases and J by 3 bases, with 6 bases of the junction left unmatched. CDR3 length equals 14 residues. Here the CDR3 reads CASSPMDRVYEQYF. CDR3 in DNA: TGTGCCAGCAGTCCAATGGACAGGGTCTACGAGCAGTACTTC.

The gene calls are TRBV4-2 and TRBJ1-4; tentatively, D is TRBD1 (5 bases). CDR3 size: 14 residues. V was cut by 1 base and J by 11 bases, with 14 bases left in between. The germline gives CDR1 LGHNA, CDR2 YNFKEQ. CDR3 region: CASSQAGAGVKLFF. CDR3 in DNA: TGTGCCAGCAGCCAAGCTGGGGCGGGGGTCAAACTGTTTTTT.

The V and J genes are TRBV19 and TRBJ2-1; TRBD2 aligns across 10 bases. This CDR3 has 16 residues. The germline gives CDR1 LNHDA, CDR2 SQIVND (reference sequence). V shed 1 base and J 8 bases; nucleotides not matched to a gene: 8. CDR3 in amino acids: CASSIVSGGAFDEQFF. The CDR3 DNA reads as TGTGCCAGTAGTATAGTCAGCGGGGGGGCGTTCGATGAGCAGTTCTTC.

This clone was found a few times. CDR3 amino acids: CASSLATDNEQFF. The CDR3 nucleotides read TGTGCCAGCAGCTTGGCCACAGACAATGAGCAGTTCTTC. This chain uses TRBV5-5 with TRBJ2-1; no clear D gene. The CDR3 is made up of 13 amino acids. In germline, CDR1 is SGHKS, CDR2 YYEKEE (reference sequence). V lost 0 bases to trimming and J lost 5 bases, with 6 bases between them.

This clone was picked up a small number of times. This sequence joins TRBV4-3 and TRBJ2-7; 13 bases fit TRBD2. The CDR3 is 16 residues long. Germline V lookup: CDR1 LGHNA, CDR2 YSLEER. Germline trimming cut 1 base from V and 6 bases from J; bases unmatched to any gene: 6. For the CDR3, the DNA is TGCGCCAGCAGCCAAGGACTAGCGGGGGGTCATTTCGAGCAGTACTTC. This translates into CASSQGLAGGHFEQYF.

This clone has a handful of counts. This rearrangement joins TRBV19 to TRBJ1-5; weak D call: TRBD1 (6 bases). Trimming shortened V by 6 bases and J by 5 bases, and 20 bases separated the two germline ends. The CDR3 spans 16 residues. The V gene's germline CDR1 is LNHDA and CDR2 SQIVND (reference sequence). DNA of the CDR3: TGTGCCAGTAGGGGGGGGCGACGAGTATGGGATCAGCCCCAGCATTTT. Amino acid sequence: CASRGGRRVWDQPQHF. Looking up the rest from reference TRBV19 and TRBJ1-5 gives the full variable domain: DGGITQSPKYLFRKEGQNVTLSCEQNLNHDAMYWYRQDPGQGLRLIYYSQIVNDFQKGDIAEGYSVSREKKESFPLTVTSAQKNPTAFYLCASRGGRRVWDQPQHFGDGTRLSIL.

The chain has TRBV2 and TRBJ1-2, with 7 bases that match TRBD1. Germline trimming cut 9 bases from V and 1 base from J; bases unmatched to any gene: 17. The CDR3 loop spans 17 amino acids. Germline V CDR1 and CDR2: SNHLY, FYNNEI. The CDR3 reads CASTRQGEPTGNYGYTF. The CDR3 DNA sequence: TGTGCCAGTACGAGACAGGGAGAACCGACCGGTAACTATGGCTACACCTTC.